The TCR beta chain under discussion was sequenced for a study of blood T cell repertoires in COVID-19. Study-level background: T cells, B-cell-depleted T cells, or PBMCs provided the cDNA or gDNA that served as material.

Source study methods: Nucleated cell number was recorded as an estimate derived from reference gene primer amplification. Clones were read by immunoSEQ multiplex PCR, and TCRdb kept only the in-frame ones, dropping some. V and J calls and clone size are copied from that table; D and trimming were computed from the DNA. This repertoire shows about 160,000 clones, around 79% found once; its top ten account for 8.1%. CDR1 and CDR2 (germline): SNHLY, FYNNEI. V was cut by 3 bases and J by 9 bases, with 9 bases left in between. CDR3 length: 12 residues. Seattle's cohort entered during active infection and was followed longitudinally.

The material sequenced was peripheral blood. The TCR sequence derives from a woman aged 55-69 years with COVID-19, enrolled during active disease. The rearrangement uses TRBV2 and TRBJ2-1; no clear D. The CDR3 loop reads CASSELASEQFF. The CDR3 bases are TGTGCCAGCAGTGAGCTGGCTAGTGAGCAGTTCTTC.